This T cell receptor beta chain was identified in a study of spatial heterogeneity in lung cancer (dated by TCRdb to 2018 to 2020). Context from the whole study: Beta-chain transcripts were consistently detected in greater numbers than alpha-chain transcripts, which likely reflected higher beta-chain transcript abundance. In tumor regions, TCR transcript counts showed a strong correlation with a T cell transcriptional module score from matched bulk RNA-seq. In the raw uncorrected reads, each unique combination of TCR and UMI appeared more than ten times on average. In non-small cell lung cancer, the study made a quantitative comparison of TCR alpha and beta repertoires among multiple tumor regions, matched nontumor lung and blood. TCR repertoire features were related to nonsynonymous mutation counts determined by whole-exome sequencing of tumor tissue. At surgery, both alpha and beta chains were TCR-sequenced in about 200 tumor regions, approximately 64 matched nontumor lung samples and a few dozen PBMC samples.

V ends up 4 bases short and J 6 bases short, with an unmatched junction base count of 3. Spanning cysteine to phenylalanine, the CDR3 consists of 15 amino acids. Only the CDR3 region is kept as DNA, spanning 45 bases read in frame from base 1. Per the germline V gene, SGHDT is the CDR1 and YYEEEE is the CDR2. Per the publication, the time point label means: sample taken at primary tumor resection. Donors were over 60 patients with early-stage, untreated non-small cell lung cancer from the lung TRACERx cohort. Whole RNA extracted from tumor and nontumor lung tissue, or from cryopreserved PBMC samples, was used for TCR sequencing without cell sorting. A patient was chosen for TCR sequencing only when enough RNA was available from at least two tumor regions. Before being selected, tumor and adjacent nontumor lung specimens were reviewed by a lung pathologist. Here is what the overall study found, with its caveats: The number of expanded intratumoral alpha and beta TCRs correlated with the tumor nonsynonymous mutation count. Estimated TCR-seq coverage of tumor T cells was only roughly 7% for alpha chains and approximately 14% for beta chains. Counts of ubiquitous and regional expanded TCRs were found to correlate with counts of ubiquitous and regional nonsynonymous mutations, respectively. Additional single-cell paired TCR alpha and beta sequencing was considered necessary to confirm, at a functional level, the hypothesis that regional TCRs recognize regional mutations.

Library preparation employed 5' RACE. The sample was run on a NextSeq 500. The TCR library protocol attached a unique molecular identifier to each TCR cDNA molecule to allow correction of PCR and sequencing errors. Per the authors' processing: Decombinator tools were used for TCR identification, UMI-based error correction and CDR3 extraction. TCRs above a frequency of 2 per 1,000, corresponding to the top 1% of the tumor frequency distribution, were defined as expanded. Expanded tumor TCRs statistically deemed absent (corrected P<0.05) from at least one tumor region were classed as regional, and all other expanded tumor TCRs were classed as ubiquitous. Rényi diversity was computed with the R vegan package after subsampling each repertoire 100 times to 5,000 TCRs. CDR3 similarity networks were constructed using string-kernel similarity of amino acid triplets, with links drawn between CDR3s whose pairwise similarity was above 0.82. The raw public reads went through TCRdb reprocessing: fastp at Q25, MiXCR clone calling, in-frame beta chains kept. Merged by CDR3 protein, the rows form single entries marked with the most common genes and DNA. The V and J calls shown here were made by TCRdb, not taken from the authors' results. Within this sample are under 15,000 distinct CDR3 sequences, with less than 6.5% of them counted one time only. The ten most abundant clones make up 11% of the sample.

About this clonotype: Its antigen is still unknown. Within one base of it there is no much larger clone, and no base qualities were kept. A library prepared for alpha chains yielded this beta chain as an off-target read; its size is of little meaning.

The sequence is built from TRBV5-6 and TRBJ2-2, with 13 bases aligning to TRBD2. Specimen: lung tumor tissue, collected at surgery. The receptor's source is a female donor with early-stage non-small cell lung cancer. The nucleotides are TGTGCCAGCAGCCTGGGACTAGCGGGATCCGGGGAGCTGTTTTTT. Translated, this gives CASSLGLAGSGELFF.